This T cell receptor (beta chain) was found in a study of cytomegalovirus exposure and HLA in healthy donors. Findings and caveats of the study: Accurate predictions that matched the HLA-A and HLA-B alleles of most subjects were reportedly made from TCR beta sequences. It was around 160 TCR beta chains that were listed as cytomegalovirus-associated. A cluster of highly shared sequence variants was likely a sequencing artifact. Reports credit the classifier with highly specific, highly sensitive diagnosis of cytomegalovirus status.

This clone was seen more than once but under ten times. What it recognizes is unknown. Germline CDR1 reads LNHDA; CDR2 reads SQIVND (reference sequence). CDR3 length equals 13 residues. Trimming took off 3 bases at V and 6 bases at J, with 11 bases between the two ends. The PCR used 60 Vbeta and 13 Jbeta primers. Libraries were prepared by immunoSEQ multiplex PCR; TCRdb keeps only in-frame clonotypes and omits some of them. Of roughly 110,000 clones listed, under 80% are singletons. Sequencing was done on a sample of PBMCs. The V and J genes are TRBV19 and TRBJ1-1; tentative D call: TRBD1 (5 bases). This receptor was identified in a woman aged 40 to 50 in good health and CMV-seropositive. The CDR3 bases are TGTGCCAGTAGTATTGGCGGGGCTTCTGAAGCTTTCTTT. Translated: CASSIGGASEAFF.